This TCR beta chain was documented in a study of Ad26.COV2.S vaccination and SARS-CoV-2 variants. Treatment: some 19 received Ad26.COV2.S at low or high dose, single or two shots; roughly five received placebo; per-sample allocation not given. At day 63 after the first vaccine or placebo injection, samples were drawn. Sequencing used immunoSEQ multiplex PCR; TCRdb keeps in-frame clones, though not all of them. The sample records approximately 400,000 clones, 83% being singletons. From germline, CDR1 is LGHNA and CDR2 YNFKEQ. J gave up 5 bases and V 4 bases, and 11 bases lay outside the gene matches. This CDR3 has 17 residues.

This chain links TRBV4-2 with TRBJ2-3; 11 nucleotides match TRBD2. This TCR derives from a person between 18 and 65 years old who received the Ad26.COV2.S COVID-19 vaccine or a placebo. The sample here was peripheral blood, taken in a trial of Ad26.COV2.S vaccine versus placebo. CDR3 DNA: TGTGCCAGCAGCCGCGCCTCGACTAGCGGGGATGGAGATACGCAGTATTTT. Protein sequence: CASSRASTSGDGDTQYF.